The T cell receptor beta chain described here comes from a study of shared clonotypes between healthy human individuals. Broader study findings: Depth of sequencing was expected to influence donor clonotype sharing.

Each replicate PCR on the sorted subsets used about 0.2 ug DNA (around 30,000 T cell genomes). Method: immunoSEQ multiplex PCR; TCRdb's copy keeps in-frame clones and lacks some. In the table there are a few million clones, 93% of which are singletons. A word on this clone: The antigen is unknown.

CD8 cells classed as naive were CD45RO-negative and positively selected for CCR7, excluding terminally differentiated effector memory CD45RA+ cells. The sequenced sample was naive CD8+ T cells from PBMCs. The sequence was obtained from a man younger than 35 in good health. Some clones in this sample may be carry-over from other donors' samples.

CDR3: CASSPSGEGLVEFF. CDR3 bases: TGTGCCAGCTCACCATCGGGTGAGGGTTTGGTCGAGTTCTTC. This chain joins TRBV18 and TRBJ2-1; D possibly corresponds to TRBD2 (5 bases). CDR1 and CDR2 from the germline V gene are KGHSH and LQKENI. The CDR3 covers 14 residues. V dropped 2 bases and J dropped 14 bases, with 19 bases sitting between them.